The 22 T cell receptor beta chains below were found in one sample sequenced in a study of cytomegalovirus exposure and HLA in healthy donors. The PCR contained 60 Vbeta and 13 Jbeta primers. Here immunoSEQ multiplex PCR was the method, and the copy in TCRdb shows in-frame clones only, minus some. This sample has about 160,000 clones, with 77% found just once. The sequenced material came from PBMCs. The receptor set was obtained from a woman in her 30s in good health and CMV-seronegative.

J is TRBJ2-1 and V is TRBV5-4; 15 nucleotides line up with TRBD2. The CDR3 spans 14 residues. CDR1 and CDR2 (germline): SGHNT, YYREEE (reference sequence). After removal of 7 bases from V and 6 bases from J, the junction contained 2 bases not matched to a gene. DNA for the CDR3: TGTGCCAGCCAGGGACTAGCGGGAGGCAATGAGCAGTTCTTC. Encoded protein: CASQGLAGGNEQFF.

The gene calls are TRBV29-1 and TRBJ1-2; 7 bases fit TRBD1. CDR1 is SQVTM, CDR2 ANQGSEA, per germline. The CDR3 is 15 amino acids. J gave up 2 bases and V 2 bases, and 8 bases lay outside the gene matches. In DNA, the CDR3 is TGCAGCGTTGAATCAAGAGACAGGGAAAACTATGGCTACACCTTC. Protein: CSVESRDRENYGYTF. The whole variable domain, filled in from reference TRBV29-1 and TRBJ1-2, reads SAVISQKPSRDICQRGTSLTIQCQVDSQVTMMFWYRQQPGQSLTLIATANQGSEATYESGFVIDKFPISRPNLTFSTLTVSNMSPEDSSIYLCSVESRDRENYGYTFGSGTRLTVV.

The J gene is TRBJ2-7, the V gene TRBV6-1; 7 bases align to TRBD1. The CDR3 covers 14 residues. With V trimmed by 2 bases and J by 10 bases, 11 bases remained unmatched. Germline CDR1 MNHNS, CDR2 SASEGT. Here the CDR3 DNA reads TGTGCCAGCAGTGAAAGACTCGACAGGGTAAGACAGTACTTC. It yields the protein CASSERLDRVRQYF.

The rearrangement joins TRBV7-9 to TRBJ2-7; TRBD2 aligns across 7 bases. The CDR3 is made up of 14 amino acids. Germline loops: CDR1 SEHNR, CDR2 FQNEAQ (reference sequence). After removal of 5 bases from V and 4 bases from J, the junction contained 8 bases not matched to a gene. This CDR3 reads CASSPESGVYEQYF. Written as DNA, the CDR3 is TGTGCCAGCAGCCCTGAGAGCGGGGTTTACGAGCAGTACTTC.

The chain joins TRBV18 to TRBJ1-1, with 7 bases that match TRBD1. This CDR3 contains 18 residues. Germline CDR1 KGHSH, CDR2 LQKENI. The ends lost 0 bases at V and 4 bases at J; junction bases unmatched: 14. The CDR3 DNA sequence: TGTGCCAGCTCACCACCCAGTACAGGGGTGACCCAGAGCACTGAAGCTTTCTTT. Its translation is CASSPPSTGVTQSTEAFF.

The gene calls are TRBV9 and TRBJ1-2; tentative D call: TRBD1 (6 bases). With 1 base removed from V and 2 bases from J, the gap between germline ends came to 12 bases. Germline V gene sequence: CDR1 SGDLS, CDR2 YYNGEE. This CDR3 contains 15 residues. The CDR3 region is CASSVNTGYNYGYTF. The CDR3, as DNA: TGTGCCAGCAGCGTAAACACAGGGTACAACTATGGCTACACCTTC.

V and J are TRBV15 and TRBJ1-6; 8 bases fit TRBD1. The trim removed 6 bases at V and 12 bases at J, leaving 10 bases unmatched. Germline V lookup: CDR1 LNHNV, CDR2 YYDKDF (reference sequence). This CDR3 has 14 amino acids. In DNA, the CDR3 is TGTGCCACCAGACCTGGACAGGGCCGAGGACCCCTCCACTTT. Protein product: CATRPGQGRGPLHF. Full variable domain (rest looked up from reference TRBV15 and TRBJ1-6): DAMVIQNPRYQVTQFGKPVTLSCSQTLNHNVMYWYQQKSSQAPKLLFHYYDKDFNNEADTPDNFQSRRPNTSFCFLDIRSPGLGDTAMYLCATRPGQGRGPLHFGNGTRLTVT.

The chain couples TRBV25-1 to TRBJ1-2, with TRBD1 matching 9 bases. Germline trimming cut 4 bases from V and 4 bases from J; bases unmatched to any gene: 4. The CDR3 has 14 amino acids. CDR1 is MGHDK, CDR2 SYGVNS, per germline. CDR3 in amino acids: CASSAGQGSYGYTF. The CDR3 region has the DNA TGTGCCAGCAGTGCCGGACAGGGGTCCTATGGCTACACCTTC.

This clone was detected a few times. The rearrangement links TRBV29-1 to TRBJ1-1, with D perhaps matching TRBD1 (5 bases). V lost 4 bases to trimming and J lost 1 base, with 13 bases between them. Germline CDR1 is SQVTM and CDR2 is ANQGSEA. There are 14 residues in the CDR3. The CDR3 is CSVVLGDGNTEAFF. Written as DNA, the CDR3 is TGCAGCGTTGTTCTAGGGGATGGGAACACTGAAGCTTTCTTT.

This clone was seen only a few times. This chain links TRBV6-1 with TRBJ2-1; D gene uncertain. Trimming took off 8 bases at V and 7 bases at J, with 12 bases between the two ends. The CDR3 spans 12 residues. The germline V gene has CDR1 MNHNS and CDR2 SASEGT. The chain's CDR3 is CASATFGNEQFF. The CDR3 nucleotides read TGTGCCAGCGCTACTTTCGGGAATGAGCAGTTCTTC.

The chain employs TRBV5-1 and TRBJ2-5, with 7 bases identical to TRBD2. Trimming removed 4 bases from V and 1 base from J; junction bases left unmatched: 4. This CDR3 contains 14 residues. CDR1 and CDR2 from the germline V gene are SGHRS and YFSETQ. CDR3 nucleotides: TGCGCCAGCAGCCCCGGGGGGTCCCAAGAGACCCAGTACTTC. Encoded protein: CASSPGGSQETQYF.

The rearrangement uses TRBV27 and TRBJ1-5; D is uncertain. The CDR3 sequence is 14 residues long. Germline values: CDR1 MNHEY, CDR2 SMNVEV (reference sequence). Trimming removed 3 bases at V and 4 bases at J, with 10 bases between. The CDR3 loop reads CASSFYGPNQPQHF. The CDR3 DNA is TGTGCCAGCAGTTTCTACGGTCCTAATCAGCCCCAGCATTTT.

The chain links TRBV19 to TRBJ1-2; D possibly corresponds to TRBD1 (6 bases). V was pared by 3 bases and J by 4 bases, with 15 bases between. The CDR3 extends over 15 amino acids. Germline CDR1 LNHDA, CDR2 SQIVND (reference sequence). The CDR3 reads CASSIGGQSAYGYTF. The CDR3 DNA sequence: TGTGCCAGTAGTATCGGGGGGCAGAGCGCCTATGGCTACACCTTC.

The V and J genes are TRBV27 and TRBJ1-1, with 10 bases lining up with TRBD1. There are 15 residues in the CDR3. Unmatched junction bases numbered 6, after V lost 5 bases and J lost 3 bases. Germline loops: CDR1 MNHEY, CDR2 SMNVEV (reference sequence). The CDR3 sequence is CASSASGQGYTEAFF. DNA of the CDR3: TGTGCCAGCAGTGCCTCGGGACAGGGGTACACTGAAGCTTTCTTT.

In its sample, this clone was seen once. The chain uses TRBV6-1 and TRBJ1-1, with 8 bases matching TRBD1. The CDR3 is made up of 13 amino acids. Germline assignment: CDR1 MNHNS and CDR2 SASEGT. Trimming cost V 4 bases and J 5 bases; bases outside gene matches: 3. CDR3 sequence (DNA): TGTGCCAGCAGTGCCGACAGGGGAACTGAAGCTTTCTTT. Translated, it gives CASSADRGTEAFF.

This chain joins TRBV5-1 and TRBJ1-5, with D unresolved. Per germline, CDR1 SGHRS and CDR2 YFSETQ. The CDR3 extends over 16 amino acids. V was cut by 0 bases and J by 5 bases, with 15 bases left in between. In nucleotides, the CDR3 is TGCGCCAGCAGCTTGGGTACGGGGAATCTTGATCAGCCCCAGCATTTT. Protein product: CASSLGTGNLDQPQHF.

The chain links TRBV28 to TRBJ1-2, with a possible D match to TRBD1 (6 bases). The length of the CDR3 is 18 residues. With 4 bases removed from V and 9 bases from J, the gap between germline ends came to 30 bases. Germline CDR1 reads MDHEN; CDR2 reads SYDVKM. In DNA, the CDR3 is TGTGCCAGCAGTTCCCTCTCCACGGCACAGGGTAGTCGTAAGCGCTACACCTTC. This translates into CASSSLSTAQGSRKRYTF.

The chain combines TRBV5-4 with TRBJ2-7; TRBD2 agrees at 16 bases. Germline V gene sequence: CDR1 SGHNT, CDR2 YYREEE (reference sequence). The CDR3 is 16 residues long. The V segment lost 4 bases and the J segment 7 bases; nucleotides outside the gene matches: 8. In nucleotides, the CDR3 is TGTGCCAGCAGCGCCGGAGGGACTAGCGGGAGGGGGGAGCAGTACTTC. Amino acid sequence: CASSAGGTSGRGEQYF.

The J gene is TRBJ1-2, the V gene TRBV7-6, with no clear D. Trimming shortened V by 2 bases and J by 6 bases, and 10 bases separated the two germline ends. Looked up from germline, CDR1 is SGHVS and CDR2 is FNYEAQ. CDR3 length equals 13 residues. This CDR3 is CASSLMREDGYTF. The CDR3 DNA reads TGTGCCAGCAGCTTAATGAGGGAGGATGGCTACACCTTC.

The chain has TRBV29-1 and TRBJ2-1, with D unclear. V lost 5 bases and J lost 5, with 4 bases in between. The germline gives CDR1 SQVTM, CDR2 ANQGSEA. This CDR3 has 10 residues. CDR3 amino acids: CSVIDNEQFF. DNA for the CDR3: TGCAGCGTTATCGACAATGAGCAGTTCTTC.

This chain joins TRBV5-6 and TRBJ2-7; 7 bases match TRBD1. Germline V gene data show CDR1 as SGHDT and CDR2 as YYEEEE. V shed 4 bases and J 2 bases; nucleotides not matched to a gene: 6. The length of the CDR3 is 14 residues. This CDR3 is CASSTGTATYEQYF. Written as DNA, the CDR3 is TGTGCCAGCAGCACCGGGACAGCGACCTACGAGCAGTACTTC.

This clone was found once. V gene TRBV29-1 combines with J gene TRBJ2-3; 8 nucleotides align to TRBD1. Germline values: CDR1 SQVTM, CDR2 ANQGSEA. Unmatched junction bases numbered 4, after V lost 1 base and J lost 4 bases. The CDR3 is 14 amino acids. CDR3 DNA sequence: TGCAGCGTTGAAGTAACAGGGGGTTCAGATACGCAGTATTTT. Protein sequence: CSVEVTGGSDTQYF.